A single sample is the source of the 16 T cell receptor beta chains below, sequenced in a study of cytomegalovirus exposure and HLA in healthy donors. The method was immunoSEQ multiplex PCR; TCRdb's version includes in-frame clones alone and lacks a portion of them. Of about 140,000 clones listed, 70% to 90% are singletons. The sequenced sample consisted of PBMCs. Receptors were obtained from a woman in her 30s in good health and CMV-seronegative.

This rearrangement joins TRBV5-1 to TRBJ2-1; 11 bases are shared with TRBD2. With V trimmed by 4 bases and J by 6 bases, 6 bases remained unmatched. The CDR3 runs to 15 residues. Germline V gives CDR1 SGHRS, CDR2 YFSETQ. The CDR3 DNA is TGCGCCAGCAGCCGTACTAGCGGGGGCATCAATGAGCAGTTCTTC. Translated, it gives CASSRTSGGINEQFF.

The chain couples TRBV4-2 to TRBJ2-1, with 10 bases lining up with TRBD2. CDR3 length: 16 amino acids. Germline V gene sequence: CDR1 LGHNA, CDR2 YNFKEQ. The ends lost 0 bases at V and 8 bases at J; junction bases unmatched: 7. CDR3: CASSQEGSGGADEQFF. DNA for the CDR3: TGTGCCAGCAGCCAAGAAGGAAGCGGGGGGGCCGATGAGCAGTTCTTC.

The CDR3: CASSFFGTGISNQPQHF. In DNA form, the CDR3 reads TGTGCCAGCAGCTTCTTCGGGACAGGTATTAGCAATCAGCCCCAGCATTTT. The rearrangement uses TRBV7-3 and TRBJ1-5, with 8 bases identical to TRBD1. Germline CDR1 reads SGHTA; CDR2 reads FQGTGA. The CDR3 sequence is 17 residues long. V gave up 3 bases and J gave up 0 bases; unmatched junction bases: 7.

This clone was seen more than once but under ten times. The CDR3 nucleotides are TGCGCCAGCAGTCAGGGACAGTTGAACACCGGGGAGCTGTTTTTT. The encoded protein is CASSQGQLNTGELFF. The chain combines TRBV10-1 with TRBJ2-2; 7 positions match TRBD1. V lost 5 bases to trimming and J lost 1 base; unmatched junction nucleotides: 4. CDR3 size: 15 residues. Germline CDR1 and CDR2: WNHNN and SYGVQD (reference sequence).

This rearrangement joins TRBV15 to TRBJ1-4; 9 nucleotides agree with TRBD1. Germline V gene lookup returns CDR1 LNHNV and CDR2 YYDKDF (reference sequence). After removal of 3 bases from V and 4 bases from J, the junction contained 6 bases not matched to a gene. The CDR3 length is 16 residues. This chain's CDR3 is CATSRRGQGSNEKLFF. The CDR3 DNA follows: TGTGCCACCAGCAGGCGCGGACAGGGGAGTAATGAAAAACTGTTTTTT.

This rearrangement joins TRBV27 to TRBJ2-1, with D maybe TRBD2 (5 bases). The CDR3 is 13 residues long. CDR1 MNHEY and CDR2 SMNVEV come from the germline V gene (reference sequence). V was shortened by 5 bases and J by 9 bases, with 14 bases between the two germline ends. CDR3 residues: CASSTELGGEQFF. The DNA for the CDR3 is TGTGCCAGCAGTACCGAACTAGGTGGTGAGCAGTTCTTC.

In DNA form, the CDR3 reads TGTGCCAGCAGTTACCGAGGGACAAACTTCAACTATGGCTACACCTTC. Translation gives CASSYRGTNFNYGYTF. The genes are TRBV6-5 and TRBJ1-2, with a tentative D call TRBD1 (6 bases). Per germline, CDR1 MNHEY and CDR2 SVGAGI. The CDR3 covers 16 residues. V lost 2 bases and J lost 2, with 15 bases in between.

This clone was recorded a few times. This chain joins TRBV6-1 and TRBJ1-2; weak D call: TRBD1 (5 bases). Trimming left V 3 bases short and J 5 bases short, with 10 bases between. Germline CDR1 is MNHNS and CDR2 is SASEGT. CDR3 length: 13 amino acids. The CDR3 loop reads CASSESGRYGYTF. The DNA of the CDR3 is TGTGCCAGCAGTGAGTCAGGGCGGTATGGCTACACCTTC.

The rearrangement joins TRBV2 to TRBJ1-1; 7 bases line up with TRBD1. With 6 bases clipped from V and 8 bases from J, the junction kept 15 bases outside the gene matches. Germline loops: CDR1 SNHLY, CDR2 FYNNEI. The CDR3 spans 15 residues. The CDR3 is CASRPMGDSRSEAFF. CDR3 bases: TGTGCCAGCAGACCCATGGGGGACAGTCGGTCCGAAGCTTTCTTT.

The chain recombines TRBV27 with TRBJ1-2, with D maybe TRBD1 (6 bases). The CDR3 runs to 12 residues. The germline V gene has CDR1 MNHEY and CDR2 SMNVEV (reference sequence). The ends were cut back, 5 bases at V and 10 bases at J, with 14 bases in the middle. The CDR3 spells CASSLSGGSYTF. The DNA of the CDR3 is TGTGCCAGCAGTCTCAGCGGGGGCTCCTACACCTTC.

The chain has TRBV5-6 and TRBJ2-3; D is possibly TRBD2 (7 bases). There are 15 residues in the CDR3. Germline V CDR1 and CDR2: SGHDT, YYEEEE. V shed 1 base and J shed 1 base, with 10 bases lying between them. CDR3: CASSLRGAGTDTQYF. The CDR3 region has the DNA TGTGCCAGCAGCTTGCGGGGGGCGGGCACAGATACGCAGTATTTT.

This chain joins TRBV7-9 and TRBJ2-1; tentatively, D is TRBD2 (6 bases). This CDR3 has 13 amino acids. The germline V and J ends were trimmed by 1 base and 9 bases, with 10 bases remaining between them. The germline V gene has CDR1 SEHNR and CDR2 FQNEAQ (reference sequence). In nucleotides, the CDR3 is TGTGCCAGCAGCTTAGAGGCGGGGAGTGAGCAGTTCTTC. Protein product: CASSLEAGSEQFF.

The chain employs TRBV7-9 and TRBJ2-1; 11 bases agree with TRBD2. The germline gives CDR1 SEHNR, CDR2 FQNEAQ (reference sequence). CDR3 length equals 15 residues. J was trimmed by 5 bases and V by 5 bases; bases with no gene match: 5. CDR3 coding DNA: TGTGCCAGCAGCACGGGACTAGCGGAAAACAATGAGCAGTTCTTC. Its translation: CASSTGLAENNEQFF.

The V call is TRBV29-1, the J call TRBJ1-1; D is uncertain. Germline lookup yields CDR1 SQVTM and CDR2 ANQGSEA. This CDR3 spans 12 amino acids. With 4 bases removed from V and 3 bases from J, the gap between germline ends came to 9 bases. CDR3 DNA sequence: TGCAGCGTTGTTAGCAGTTACACTGAAGCTTTCTTT. Translation gives CSVVSSYTEAFF.

J is TRBJ2-3 and V is TRBV27; no clear D gene. The ends were cut back, 2 bases at V and 2 bases at J, with 5 bases in the middle. The CDR3 runs to 13 residues. In germline, CDR1 is MNHEY, CDR2 SMNVEV (reference sequence). The CDR3 region has the DNA TGTGCCAGCAGTTTAATAGACACAGATACGCAGTATTTT. Its translation: CASSLIDTDTQYF.

CDR3 nucleotide sequence: TGTGCCAGCAATTCGGGACAGTACTTAACCTATGGCTACACCTTC. Its translation: CASNSGQYLTYGYTF. The chain uses TRBV2 and TRBJ1-2, with 7 bases aligning to TRBD1. Germline assignment: CDR1 SNHLY and CDR2 FYNNEI. This CDR3 has 15 residues. V lost 7 bases to trimming and J lost 4 bases; unmatched junction nucleotides: 12.